Each of the 27 T cell receptor beta chains below was sequenced from the same sample in a study of T cell repertoires in cytomegalovirus infection. TCRdb analysed the reads with MiXCR anew, one entry per CDR3 protein. The table includes about 890,000 distinct CDR3 sequences, around 29% detected once. Their cognate antigens are unknown. This material consisted of cultured CD8+ T cells from PBMCs, taken from culture after CMV antigen stimulation. The receptors were sampled from a human donor in good health (CMV status not recorded). Some clones in this sample may be carry-over from other donors' samples.

As for this clonotype: At one boundary the junction diverges from the germline segment, which might be a read error. The chain employs TRBV12-3 or TRBV12-4 and TRBJ2-5, with 8 nucleotides matching TRBD2. This CDR3 spans 15 amino acids. DNA for the CDR3: TGTGTCAGCAGTTTTGGGACTAGTTTCCAAGAGACCCAGTACTTC. Amino acids: CVSSFGTSFQETQYF.

The CDR3 spells CASSLGVGGDTEAFF. The CDR3 coding sequence is TGCGCCAGCAGCTTGGGCGTGGGGGGAGACACTGAAGCTTTCTTT. J is TRBJ1-1 and V is TRBV5-1, with D possibly TRBD1 on 5 matching bases. Trimming pared 0 bases from V and 3 bases from J, leaving 12 bases between. Per the germline V gene, CDR1 is SGHRS and CDR2 is YFSETQ. The CDR3 spans 15 residues.

This clonotype was seen only a few times. This rearrangement joins TRBV6-1 to TRBJ2-1; D unresolved. The V and J ends lost 2 bases and 7 bases respectively, with 9 bases between them. The CDR3 totals 13 residues. CDR1 is MNHNS, CDR2 SASEGT, per germline. CDR3 nucleotide sequence: TGTGCCAGCAGTGAATTCGAGAATAATGAGCAGTTCTTC. Its protein is CASSEFENNEQFF.

This clonotype was seen at least ten times. The CDR3 sequence is CASSLIGPLTDTQYF. CDR3 nucleotide sequence: TGTGCCAGCAGTTTAATCGGGCCCCTCACAGATACGCAGTATTTT. This rearrangement joins TRBV12-3 or TRBV12-4 to TRBJ2-3; no definite D call. Trimming cost V 2 bases and J 2 bases, with 11 bases left between them. The CDR3 length is 15 residues.

This clonotype was picked up a small number of times. The chain uses TRBV7-9 and TRBJ1-2; 8 bases align to TRBD1. CDR1 is SEHNR, CDR2 FQNEAQ, per germline (reference sequence). The CDR3 length is 13 residues. Losses at the gene ends were 5 bases for V and 8 bases for J; bases not matched to a gene: 7. CDR3 bases: TGTGCCAGCAGCGCCGGGACAGGCCGAGGCTACACCTTC. Protein: CASSAGTGRGYTF. The entire variable domain, with the rest obtained from reference TRBV7-9 and TRBJ1-2, is as follows: DTGVSQNPRHKITKRGQNVTFRCDPISEHNRLYWYRQTLGQGPEFLTYFQNEAQLEKSRLLSDRFSAERPKGSFSTLEIQRTEQGDSAMYLCASSAGTGRGYTFGSGTRLTVV.

This clonotype turned up a few times. This rearrangement joins TRBV5-4 to TRBJ1-1; D is uncertain. V was cut by 0 bases and J by 8 bases, with 14 bases left in between. The CDR3 runs 14 residues. Per the germline V gene, CDR1 is SGHNT and CDR2 is YYREEE (reference sequence). CDR3 in DNA: TGTGCCAGCAGCTTGGCGGCGGGTTTGGAAGAAGCTTTCTTT. This sequence encodes CASSLAAGLEEAFF.

About this clonotype itself: A much larger clone differs by one base, so this may be a read error. This chain joins TRBV7-6 and TRBJ2-2, with D maybe TRBD2 (5 bases). The CDR3 has 12 residues. Germline V lookup: CDR1 SGHVS, CDR2 FNYEAQ. For the CDR3, the DNA is TGTGCCAGCAGTTACCAAGACGGGGAGCCGTTTTTT. It yields the protein CASSYQDGEPFF.

About this clonotype: No conserved phenylalanine or tryptophan ends this CDR3, so it is likely a read error. This chain uses TRBV7-2 with TRBJ2-2, with a weak D call TRBD2 (7 bases). CDR3 length equals 15 residues. V shed 5 bases and J shed 5 bases, with 15 bases lying between them. CDR1 SGHTA and CDR2 FQGNSA come from the germline V gene. The CDR3 coding sequence is TGTGCCAGCAGCCCCCGTAGGGGGGGTACCGGGGAGCTGTTTTAT. Protein product: CASSPRRGGTGELFY.

The chain couples TRBV3-1 to TRBJ1-2; possible D gene TRBD1, 6 bases. The CDR3 runs to 15 residues. V was clipped by 1 base and J by 7 bases, with 16 bases between them. The germline CDR1 and CDR2 sequences are LGHDT and YNNKEL (reference sequence). CDR3 in amino acids: CASSQVTTGSFGYTF. The CDR3 bases are TGTGCCAGCAGCCAAGTTACGACAGGTTCGTTTGGCTACACCTTC.

This clonotype appeared a few times. The V gene is TRBV4-3, the J gene TRBJ1-3, with 7 bases aligning to TRBD1. The V and J ends lost 1 base and 4 bases, in that order; junction bases with no gene match: 7. Germline CDR1 and CDR2: LGHNA and YSLEER. This CDR3 is 16 amino acids long. CDR3 residues: CASSQVRQGIGNTIYF. The CDR3 region has the DNA TGCGCCAGCAGCCAAGTCAGACAGGGTATCGGAAACACCATATATTTT.

Worth noting for this clonotype: Given a much more abundant clone one base away, this may be a read error. J is TRBJ2-5 and V is TRBV6-2 or TRBV6-3, with no clear D. The V and J ends lost 1 base and 5 bases respectively, with 5 bases between them. CDR1 MNHEY and CDR2 SVGEGT come from the germline V gene. The CDR3 runs 12 residues. CDR3 amino acids: CASSYWNETQYF. The CDR3 DNA reads TGTGCCAGCAGTTACTGGAACGAGACCCAGTACTTC.

This clonotype was observed a handful of times. The chain links TRBV7-8 to TRBJ2-3; a weak D match, TRBD2 (6 bases). V was cut by 2 bases and J by 3 bases, with 18 bases left in between. CDR1 SGHVS and CDR2 FQNEAQ come from the germline V gene. The CDR3 covers 17 residues. CDR3 loop: CASSLSLRRERTDTQYF. CDR3 coding DNA: TGTGCCAGCAGCTTATCCCTAAGGAGGGAAAGGACAGATACGCAGTATTTT.

In the case of this clonotype: The conserved closing phenylalanine or tryptophan is absent in this CDR3, likely reflecting a read error. The chain links TRBV6-6 to TRBJ1-5, with TRBD1 as a possible D gene (6 bases). In germline, CDR1 is MNHNY, CDR2 SVGAGI (reference sequence). V was cut by 5 bases and J by 5 bases, with 22 bases left in between. CDR3 length: 17 amino acids. CDR3 protein: CASSLYSAGTRDQPQHI. DNA for the CDR3: TGTGCCAGCAGTCTATATTCGGCCGGGACAAGAGATCAGCCCCAGCATATT.

At least ten counts were recorded for this clonotype. The V gene is TRBV7-8, the J gene TRBJ2-7, with TRBD2 matching over 7 bases. Germline trimming cut 1 base from V and 5 bases from J; bases unmatched to any gene: 14. This CDR3 has 17 amino acids. CDR1 and CDR2 from the germline V gene are SGHVS and FQNEAQ. CDR3 loop: CASSLGRGGKARDEQYV. CDR3 in DNA: TGTGCCAGCAGCTTAGGTCGCGGGGGAAAAGCTCGCGACGAGCAGTACGTC.

This clonotype was seen more than once but under ten times. This rearrangement joins TRBV4-1 to TRBJ2-5; no reliable D call. The CDR3 runs to 15 residues. V lost 4 bases, J lost 1 base, and 13 bases lay in between. CDR1 MGHRA and CDR2 YSYEKL come from the germline V gene. CDR3 DNA sequence: TGCGCCAGCAGCCCCCCCCTCGCAGGCCAAGAGACCCAGTACTTC. Translated: CASSPPLAGQETQYF.

Ten or more counts support this clonotype. This chain joins TRBV12-3 or TRBV12-4 and TRBJ1-2, with 8 bases that match TRBD1. The CDR3 has 16 amino acids. V lost 4 bases and J lost 1; bases outside the gene matches: 8. The CDR3 protein is CASSSSDRAINYGYTF. The CDR3 DNA is TGTGCCAGCAGTTCATCGGACAGGGCAATTAACTATGGCTACACCTTC.

V and J are TRBV9 and TRBJ1-1; D is perhaps TRBD1 (5 bases). Germline V lookup: CDR1 SGDLS, CDR2 YYNGEE. Trimming stripped 0 bases from V and 0 bases from J, with 12 bases between. This CDR3 spans 16 amino acids. In DNA, the CDR3 is TGTGCCAGCAGCGTAGGGGACGCGGCGATGAACACTGAAGCTTTCTTT. This encodes CASSVGDAAMNTEAFF.

This clonotype was detected many times. V and J are TRBV20-1 and TRBJ1-6; the D is unclear. CDR3 size: 15 residues. CDR1 and CDR2 (germline): DFQATT, SNEGSKA (reference sequence). Deletions cut 1 base from V and 7 bases from J, with 14 bases between. The DNA of the CDR3 is TGCAGTGCTAGAGCCTCCTTAATGGCGAATTCACCCCTCCACTTT. Amino acid sequence: CSARASLMANSPLHF.

This clonotype was detected a few times. J is TRBJ1-2 and V is TRBV27, with D tentatively TRBD1 (6 bases). Germline V gene data show CDR1 as MNHEY and CDR2 as SMNVEV (reference sequence). The CDR3 extends over 15 amino acids. V lost 3 bases and J 3 bases, leaving 14 bases between the germline ends. The CDR3 protein is CASSFKSRQDYGYTF. CDR3 DNA sequence: TGTGCCAGCAGTTTCAAATCCCGACAGGACTATGGCTACACCTTC.

The gene calls are TRBV6-6 and TRBJ2-3, with TRBD2 matching 10 bases. This CDR3 region has 16 residues. Per the germline V gene, CDR1 is MNHNY and CDR2 is SVGAGI (reference sequence). The V segment lost 5 bases and the J segment 4 bases; nucleotides outside the gene matches: 9. Written as DNA, the CDR3 is TGTGCCAGCAGTATCTCGCCGGGACTAGCGTCAGATACGCAGTATTTT. Translated: CASSISPGLASDTQYF.

The sample holds a few counts of this clonotype. The chain carries TRBV10-3 and TRBJ2-1; D is ambiguous. Germline CDR1 is ENHRY and CDR2 is SYGVKD. The CDR3 covers 13 residues. Trimming pared 8 bases from V and 0 bases from J, leaving 8 bases between. The CDR3 region has the DNA TGTGCCATCGGAGTCAGCTCCTACAATGAGCAGTTCTTC. Translated: CAIGVSSYNEQFF.

V usage is TRBV7-9 and J usage is TRBJ2-1, with D perhaps matching TRBD2 (5 bases). Germline loops: CDR1 SEHNR, CDR2 FQNEAQ (reference sequence). The CDR3 loop spans 12 amino acids. V lost 5 bases to trimming and J lost 8 bases, with 10 bases between them. The CDR3 spells CASSLPRDEQFF. The CDR3 nucleotides read TGTGCCAGCAGCCTCCCGAGGGATGAGCAGTTCTTC.

V is TRBV7-9 and J is TRBJ2-2; TRBD1 is a possible D gene (6 bases). Germline assignment: CDR1 SEHNR and CDR2 FQNEAQ (reference sequence). V lost 2 bases to trimming and J lost 2 bases, with 12 bases between them. The CDR3 length is 16 residues. The CDR3 DNA follows: TGTGCCAGCAGCTTATACCTGGGACACAACACCGGGGAGCTGTTTTTT. This encodes CASSLYLGHNTGELFF.

The rearrangement uses TRBV27 and TRBJ1-1, with D unresolved. The CDR3 has 12 amino acids. Germline V gene data show CDR1 as MNHEY and CDR2 as SMNVEV (reference sequence). Here the CDR3 DNA reads TGTGCTAGCTTTAAGCTAAACACTGAAGCTTTCTTT. Protein sequence: CASFKLNTEAFF.

This clonotype has a handful of counts. The chain is built from TRBV20-1 and TRBJ2-1, with 13 bases that match TRBD2. There are 16 residues in the CDR3. V trimming: 3 bases; J trimming: 0 bases; junction bases outside the gene matches: 2. Germline V gene data show CDR1 as DFQATT and CDR2 as SNEGSKA (reference sequence). DNA of the CDR3: TGCAGTGCTAGGGGACTAGCGGGGAGCTCCTACAATGAGCAGTTCTTC. This sequence encodes CSARGLAGSSYNEQFF.

The rearrangement uses TRBV2 and TRBJ1-6, with 9 bases fitting TRBD1. The germline V gene has CDR1 SNHLY and CDR2 FYNNEI. CDR3 length: 16 amino acids. The V segment lost 6 bases and the J segment 6 bases; nucleotides outside the gene matches: 9. In DNA form, the CDR3 reads TGTGCCAGCAGGCAGTCCCGGGACAGGGTTAATTCACCCCTCCACTTT. Translation gives CASRQSRDRVNSPLHF.

This clonotype was detected once. V and J are TRBV29-1 and TRBJ1-2; D gene unclear. Trimming removed 3 bases from V and 8 bases from J, with 16 bases in between. The length of the CDR3 is 13 residues. Per germline, CDR1 SQVTM and CDR2 ANQGSEA. The CDR3 spells CSVDPSEVGGYTF. The CDR3 bases are TGCAGCGTTGACCCCTCAGAGGTAGGGGGCTACACCTTC.